The clone carrying this TCR delta chain occurred a few times. This sample stems from a study of gamma-delta chains in newborns, infants, children. On the study more broadly: Innate gammadelta T cells reportedly expand polyclonally right after birth, driven by microbial exposure, per the title.

Germline V gene sequence: CDR1 GEAIGNYY, CDR2 EKD. CDR3 length equals 19 residues. V was pared by 3 bases and J by 1 base, with 10 bases of the junction left unmatched. TCRdb re-identified clones in the reads via CATT. The sample records a few thousand delta-chain clones, approximately 4.7% being singletons. This sequence originates from a child who was a newborn, infant or young child, either healthy, febrile or measles-vaccinated (not recorded which). Sequenced input: blood. This rearrangement joins TRDV2 to TRDJ3; 8 bases align to TRDD3. Here the CDR3 DNA reads TGTGCCTGTGACCCGGCTACTGGGGGCCTTTCCTGGGACACCCGACAGATGTTTTTC. This gives the protein CACDPATGGLSWDTRQMFF.